This T cell receptor beta chain was documented in a study of identical twins listed by TCRdb under 2016. Study-wide context: The study deep-sequenced TCR alpha and beta repertoires from monozygotic twins, unrelated adults of various ages and cord blood to test whether fetal clonotypes persist. To rule out contamination, replicate twin experiments were performed at different times with different library preparation protocols.

The germline V gene provides CDR1 MNHNS and CDR2 SASEGT. From its cysteine to its phenylalanine, the CDR3 spans 15 amino acids. Only the CDR3 portion is preserved as DNA: 45 bases, with reading frame beginning at the first base. Trimming takes 5 bases off V and 6 bases off J; junction bases not matched to a gene: 7. The library was built by means of 5' RACE. Sequencing was performed on an Illumina HiSeq 2000. Template switching introduced a universal primer binding site; the final cDNA contained a unique molecular identifier, enabling accurate counting of TCR cDNA molecules. Specific primers in the conserved constant-segment region were used to synthesize first-strand cDNA for TCR alpha and beta chains. To control for contamination, each cDNA library was double barcoded with a SMART-Mk sample barcode plus Illumina barcodes. TruSeq adapter sequences, together with Illumina sample barcodes, were added in two successive PCR steps. TCR alpha and beta cDNA libraries were sequenced on the Illumina HiSeq platform with custom primers. On the study's bioinformatics: MiGEC was used to process raw reads and extract unique molecular identifiers, and MiXCR was used to find CDR3 positions. For each individual, recombination models were inferred using an EM algorithm with the repgenHMM and IGoR tools. The tcR package in R was used for shared clonotype analysis, with sharing normalized by the product of cloneset sizes. Out-of-frame nonproductive sequences were analyzed to study raw recombination free of thymic and clonal selection effects. Through fastp at Q25 and MiXCR, TCRdb rebuilt clones from the public reads, retaining in-frame beta chains. Here each entry gathers all rows of one CDR3 protein and keeps the most common genes and DNA. V and J calls and clone size were set by TCRdb, not the authors. For this sample there are roughly 540,000 distinct CDR3 sequences; roughly a fifth appear just once. The ten largest clonotypes hold around 0.91% of the sample.

This clonotype has ten or more counts. It has no known antigen specificity. No quality values exist for individual bases; no much larger clone is one base distant. Study-level results and caveats: Fewer insertions were carried by abundant cord blood beta clonotypes, a similar but weaker trend appeared in young adult naive repertoires, and no such trend appeared in memory repertoires. Compared with coincidental sharing between unrelated individuals, out-of-frame TCR alpha sequences shared between twins showed an excess of sequences with low generation probability. The excess sharing between twins in beta out-of-frame sequences was weaker because fewer shared sequences reduced the signal-to-noise ratio. In monozygotic twins, out-of-frame TCR alpha sharing was systematically underestimated by recombination models, although the models agreed with sharing between unrelated individuals. Because the same donors could not be followed over many years, the conclusions relied on cross-sectional statistical analysis. Zero-insertion analyses could be partly confounded by invariant T cells such as MAIT and iNKT, although diverse VJ usage argued against such confounding for most clonotypes.

All donors were healthy Caucasians. The twin cohort comprised three pairs of female monozygotic twins, all aged about 18 to 30 years. Positive isolation kits from Invitrogen were used to isolate the CD4+ and CD8+ T cell populations. These data also formed part of another study, on T cells expressing NK-cell markers. The other study reports the following: In sorted CD3+CD56+NKG2C+, CD3+CD56+NKG2C- and CD3+CD56-NKG2C+ T-cell subsets from eight donors, TCR beta-chain repertoires were profiled. Seven of the eight sequenced donors were HCMV-seropositive and one was HCMV-seronegative. To restrict sorting to alphabetaTCR-expressing T cells, an anti-gammadeltaTCR antibody was added in several experiments. In roughly six donors, the dominant CD3+CD56+NKG2C+ clonotypes ranked among the top 10 CD8+ clonotypes, making up roughly 1.0-8% of CD8+ T cells. Those dominant clonotypes were again the most abundant among CD3+CD56-NKG2C+ cells in four donors, at roughly 28.3-65%. Whether the expanded NKG2C-expressing T cell clones were specific for HCMV antigens was left unclear. All eight donors whose samples were sequenced were randomly selected healthy volunteers, three of them men and five women. A commercial ELISA kit detecting HCMV-specific IgG in serum was used to determine HCMV serostatus. MIGEC was used to demultiplex reads and group reads by UMI, and MiTCR was used to assemble and quantify clonotypes. To exclude erroneous sequences, only TCR cDNA sequences supported by at least two reads were retained. Downstream repertoire analysis used the tcR package, and clonotypes were matched across fractions by CDR3 nucleotide sequence plus V segment. VDJmatch was used to annotate antigen specificity against VDJdb, with one amino acid substitution in CDR3 allowed.

This sequence was found in a woman in her late teens or twenties in good health. The chain links TRBV6-1 with TRBJ2-1, with 10 middle bases fitting TRBD1. The source material was CD4+ T cells sorted from blood. The nucleotides read TGTGCCAGCAGTACATGGGGACAGGGGTCCAATGAGCAGTTCTTC. It translates to CASSTWGQGSNEQFF.